The 17 T cell receptor beta chains given below trace back to one sample, sequenced in a study of blood T cell repertoires in COVID-19. The method was immunoSEQ multiplex PCR; TCRdb's version includes in-frame clones alone and lacks a portion of them. This table has over 150,000 clones, around nine tenths appearing once. The sample consisted of peripheral blood. The receptor source for this set is a man in his 60s with COVID-19, enrolled during active disease.

This clone occurred once. The chain recombines TRBV28 with TRBJ1-6; the D is unclear. Trimming took 3 bases from V and 0 from J, leaving 6 bases between them. CDR1 and CDR2 from the germline V gene are MDHEN and SYDVKM. This CDR3 comprises 15 residues. DNA of the CDR3: TGTGCCAGCAGTTTCGGGAGCTCCTATAATTCACCCCTCCACTTT. Its protein is CASSFGSSYNSPLHF.

The gene calls are TRBV5-1 and TRBJ2-1, with 10 positions matching TRBD2. The CDR3 extends over 16 amino acids. Germline CDR1 is SGHRS and CDR2 is YFSETQ. V was clipped by 4 bases and J by 0 bases; unmatched bases: 4. CDR3 in DNA: TGCGCCAGCAGCCCACTAGCGGGGAACTCCTACAATGAGCAGTTCTTC. Its translation is CASSPLAGNSYNEQFF.

The chain recombines TRBV20-1 with TRBJ2-5; no clear D gene. The CDR3 consists of 11 residues. Trimming shortened V by 3 bases and J by 2 bases, and 4 bases separated the two germline ends. Germline V gives CDR1 DFQATT, CDR2 SNEGSKA (reference sequence). The DNA for the CDR3 is TGCAGTGCTAGCGGGCAAGAGACCCAGTACTTC. Its translation is CSASGQETQYF.

The table lists this clone with a few counts. This sequence joins TRBV6-5 and TRBJ2-7; D possibly corresponds to TRBD1 (6 bases). Germline CDR1 is MNHEY and CDR2 is SVGAGI. V was clipped by 8 bases and J by 3 bases, with 11 bases between them. The CDR3 is made up of 12 amino acids. CDR3 in DNA: TGTGCCAGCCGGGGCAGGGGCTACGAGCAGTACTTC. This translates into CASRGRGYEQYF.

This clone showed up just a few times. The chain carries TRBV7-2 and TRBJ1-2; unclear D gene. The germline V gene has CDR1 SGHTA and CDR2 FQGNSA. The CDR3 length is 11 residues. V gave up 4 bases and J gave up 8 bases, with 8 bases separating them. CDR3 DNA sequence: TGTGCCAGCAGCTGGACGGGGGGCTACACCTTC. Amino acids: CASSWTGGYTF.

The table lists this clone with a count of one. The CDR3 sequence is CAISDGSSYNSPLHF. The CDR3 DNA reads TGTGCCATCAGTGATGGGAGCTCCTATAATTCACCCCTCCACTTT. The chain has TRBV10-3 and TRBJ1-6, with D uncertain. Germline loops: CDR1 ENHRY, CDR2 SYGVKD. Trimming left V 3 bases short and J 0 bases short, with 6 bases between. This CDR3 is built from 15 residues.

This clone showed up just once. The V and J genes are TRBV4-1 and TRBJ1-5, with 7 bases aligning to TRBD1. The germline V gene encodes CDR1 MGHRA and CDR2 YSYEKL. This CDR3 comprises 16 residues. V lost 3 bases to trimming and J lost 4 bases; unmatched junction nucleotides: 9. The CDR3 protein is CASSHPTQGWNQPQHF. The CDR3 DNA is TGCGCCAGCAGCCATCCTACACAGGGGTGGAATCAGCCCCAGCATTTT.

The V call is TRBV27, the J call TRBJ2-2, with 9 bases matching TRBD2. Germline V gene data show CDR1 as MNHEY and CDR2 as SMNVEV (reference sequence). This CDR3 is 15 amino acids long. Germline trimming cut 7 bases from V and 2 bases from J; bases unmatched to any gene: 5. For the CDR3, the DNA is TGTGCCAGCACCGTAGCGGGGGTAAACACCGGGGAGCTGTTTTTT. It specifies CASTVAGVNTGELFF.

The rearrangement joins TRBV4-1 to TRBJ2-4; 7 nucleotides line up with TRBD2. This CDR3 spans 17 amino acids. The germline V gene has CDR1 MGHRA and CDR2 YSYEKL. Losses at the gene ends were 0 bases for V and 6 bases for J; bases not matched to a gene: 11. CDR3 nucleotides: TGCGCCAGCAGCCAAGATGTGGGGGGGGTTCTTAGAAACATTCAGTACTTC. Residues: CASSQDVGGVLRNIQYF.

V gene TRBV4-3 combines with J gene TRBJ1-4; D is perhaps TRBD1 (5 bases). The germline CDR1 and CDR2 sequences are LGHNA and YSLEER. Trimming cost V 4 bases and J 7 bases, with 22 bases left between them. This CDR3 spans 17 amino acids. The CDR3: CASSRLTFGGGGEKLFF. In DNA form, the CDR3 reads TGCGCCAGCAGCCGACTCACCTTTGGGGGAGGAGGTGAAAAACTGTTTTTT.

The chain carries TRBV10-2 and TRBJ1-5; possibly TRBD1 for D (5 bases). Trimming removed 2 bases from V and 4 bases from J, with 12 bases in between. Germline values: CDR1 WSHSY, CDR2 SAAADI. The CDR3 runs 15 residues. The DNA of the CDR3 is TGCGCCAGCAGTGAGGTGGGACTCCTAAATCAGCCCCAGCATTTT. This translates into CASSEVGLLNQPQHF.

This chain connects TRBV5-5 to TRBJ2-3; TRBD1 matches 7 bases. This CDR3 spans 15 amino acids. Looked up from germline, CDR1 is SGHKS and CDR2 is YYEKEE (reference sequence). The V and J ends lost 4 bases and 0 bases, in that order; junction bases with no gene match: 5. CDR3 nucleotide sequence: TGTGCCAGCAGCCCACAGGGGCTTAGCACAGATACGCAGTATTTT. This codes for CASSPQGLSTDTQYF. The full variable domain, with the rest looked up from reference TRBV5-5 and TRBJ2-3, is DAGVTQSPTHLIKTRGQQVTLRCSPISGHKSVSWYQQVLGQGPQFIFQYYEKEERGRGNFPDRFSARQFPNYSSELNVNALLLGDSALYLCASSPQGLSTDTQYFGPGTRLTVL.

The chain links TRBV5-1 to TRBJ2-7, with D perhaps TRBD1 (6 bases). This CDR3 contains 14 residues. Germline CDR1 SGHRS, CDR2 YFSETQ. Trimming removed 4 bases from V and 2 bases from J, with 13 bases in between. CDR3 in amino acids: CASSALDSTYEQYF. CDR3 nucleotide sequence: TGCGCCAGCAGCGCTCTGGACAGTACCTACGAGCAGTACTTC.

The V gene is TRBV9, the J gene TRBJ2-7; 14 bases are a match to TRBD2. The germline gives CDR1 SGDLS, CDR2 YYNGEE. Trimming at V came to 0 bases and at J to 3 bases, leaving 2 bases not matched to a gene. This CDR3 has 16 amino acids. This chain's CDR3 is CASSVGGLAGDYEQYF. Written as DNA, the CDR3 is TGTGCCAGCAGCGTAGGGGGACTAGCGGGAGACTACGAGCAGTACTTC. Full variable domain (outside the CDR3, taken from reference TRBV9 and TRBJ2-7): DSGVTQTPKHLITATGQRVTLRCSPRSGDLSVYWYQQSLDQGLQFLIQYYNGEERAKGNILERFSAQQFPDLHSELNLSSLELGDSALYFCASSVGGLAGDYEQYFGPGTRLTVT.

This clone has only one observation. The sample contains more than one DNA sequence encoding this CDR3. This chain connects TRBV5-8 to TRBJ1-2; TRBD1 matches 7 bases. The CDR3 totals 17 residues. J lost 3 bases, V lost 8 bases, and 19 bases had no gene match. Germline-derived CDR1 and CDR2 are SGHTS and YDEGEE. CDR3 protein: CASSPPRNRGRDYGYTF. In DNA form, the CDR3 reads TGTGCCAGTAGTCCCCCCCGAAACAGGGGAAGAGACTATGGCTACACCTTC.

The gene calls are TRBV5-1 and TRBJ1-1, with 10 bases that match TRBD1. This CDR3 has 15 amino acids. The germline V gene encodes CDR1 SGHRS and CDR2 YFSETQ. Trimming cost V 2 bases and J 1 base; bases outside gene matches: 2. The CDR3 nucleotides read TGCGCCAGCAGCTTTTGGACAGGGGGGAACACTGAAGCTTTCTTT. As protein: CASSFWTGGNTEAFF.

The V call is TRBV6-5, the J call TRBJ2-7, with D maybe TRBD1 (6 bases). This CDR3 region has 14 residues. V was pared by 1 base and J by 3 bases, with 10 bases between. The germline V gene encodes CDR1 MNHEY and CDR2 SVGAGI. This chain's CDR3 is CASSYLDRRYEQYF. The CDR3 bases are TGTGCCAGCAGTTACTTGGACAGACGCTACGAGCAGTACTTC.